The next 18 T cell receptor beta chains were all read from a single sample in a study of blood T cell repertoires in COVID-19. Generated by immunoSEQ multiplex PCR, the TCRdb table keeps only in-frame clones and is missing some. This table holds 150,000 to 200,000 clones, more than 75% found once. The sequenced material came from peripheral blood. These TCRs come from a man in his 60s with active or convalescent COVID-19.

The genes are TRBV6-6 and TRBJ1-2; 9 nucleotides line up with TRBD1. The CDR3 is 15 amino acids. Germline-derived CDR1 and CDR2 are MNHNY and SVGAGI (reference sequence). V lost 2 bases to trimming and J lost 4 bases; unmatched junction nucleotides: 5. CDR3 sequence: CASSYSDRGAYGYTF. CDR3 nucleotides: TGTGCCAGCAGTTACAGTGACAGGGGGGCCTATGGCTACACCTTC.

The V and J genes are TRBV2 and TRBJ1-3, with D uncertain. V dropped 6 bases and J dropped 2 bases, with 8 bases sitting between them. This CDR3 spans 13 amino acids. In germline, CDR1 is SNHLY, CDR2 FYNNEI. CDR3 nucleotide sequence: TGTGCCAGCAGCCGGAGTCCTGGAAACACCATATATTTT. Its translation is CASSRSPGNTIYF.

The V and J genes are TRBV30 and TRBJ1-1, with 8 bases fitting TRBD1. Germline V lookup: CDR1 GTSNPN, CDR2 SVGIG (reference sequence). Trimming took 0 bases from V and 12 from J; bases not matched to a gene: 9. CDR3 size: 13 residues. CDR3 amino acids: CAWSVLRTGKTFF. The DNA for the CDR3 is TGTGCCTGGAGTGTACTTAGGACAGGGAAAACTTTCTTT. Combining the CDR3 with reference TRBV30 and TRBJ1-1 gives the whole variable domain SQTIHQWPATLVQPVGSPLSLECTVEGTSNPNLYWYRQAAGRGLQLLFYSVGIGQISSEVPQNLSASRPQDRQFILSSKKLLLSDSGFYLCAWSVLRTGKTFFGQGTRLTVV.

This clone was observed a handful of times. The chain uses TRBV6-5 and TRBJ2-1, with 10 bases identical to TRBD2. The ends lost 7 bases at V and 2 bases at J; junction bases unmatched: 5. This CDR3 is 15 amino acids long. Germline assignment: CDR1 MNHEY and CDR2 SVGAGI. The CDR3 loop reads CASMKAGGPYNEQFF. For the CDR3, the DNA is TGTGCCAGCATGAAAGCGGGAGGGCCCTACAATGAGCAGTTCTTC.

V usage is TRBV19 and J usage is TRBJ2-6, with a possible D match to TRBD1 (6 bases). CDR1 is LNHDA and CDR2 is SQIVND in the germline V gene (reference sequence). With 5 bases removed from V and 2 bases from J, the gap between germline ends came to 13 bases. The CDR3 consists of 16 residues. In DNA, the CDR3 is TGTGCCAGTAGTGAACCACAGGGAGCTGGGGCCAACGTCCTGACTTTC. Residues: CASSEPQGAGANVLTF.

This chain joins TRBV10-1 and TRBJ1-1; TRBD1 might be the D (5 bases). The germline gives CDR1 WNHNN, CDR2 SYGVQD (reference sequence). V shed 6 bases and J shed 3 bases, with 8 bases lying between them. The length of the CDR3 is 12 residues. This chain's CDR3 is CASSRVDTEAFF. In nucleotides, the CDR3 is TGCGCCAGCAGCAGGGTGGACACTGAAGCTTTCTTT.

The chain carries TRBV6-2 or TRBV6-3 and TRBJ1-5, with 8 bases matching TRBD1. This CDR3 comprises 16 residues. Germline CDR1 is MNHEY and CDR2 is SVGEGT. With V trimmed by 2 bases and J by 2 bases, 5 bases remained unmatched. CDR3 residues: CASSYQGAVGNQPQHF. The DNA of the CDR3 is TGTGCCAGCAGTTACCAGGGGGCTGTGGGCAATCAGCCCCAGCATTTT.

V usage is TRBV10-2 and J usage is TRBJ2-3; a possible D gene is TRBD2 (5 bases). Trimming pared 5 bases from V and 1 base from J, leaving 10 bases between. CDR3 size: 14 residues. Looked up from germline, CDR1 is WSHSY and CDR2 is SAAADI. The CDR3 nucleotides read TGCGCCAGCAGTTCCGAGGAGGGCACAGATACGCAGTATTTT. This sequence encodes CASSSEEGTDTQYF.

A single count supports this clone. This chain joins TRBV2 and TRBJ2-7; possible D gene TRBD2, 6 bases. CDR1 and CDR2 from the germline V gene are SNHLY and FYNNEI. CDR3 length: 15 residues. Trimming removed 5 bases from V and 4 bases from J, with 18 bases in between. The CDR3 region is CASSPRASVPYEQYF. CDR3 DNA sequence: TGTGCCAGCAGTCCTCGGGCTAGCGTCCCGTACGAGCAGTACTTC.

J is TRBJ2-1 and V is TRBV9, with 11 bases lining up with TRBD1. The germline gives CDR1 SGDLS, CDR2 YYNGEE. This CDR3 contains 15 residues. V dropped 0 bases and J dropped 8; count of bases not matched to a gene: 4. CDR3 amino acids: CASSVEGQGGHEQFF. In DNA form, the CDR3 reads TGTGCCAGCAGCGTAGAGGGACAGGGGGGACATGAGCAGTTCTTC.

The chain carries TRBV5-1 and TRBJ1-5; tentatively, D is TRBD1 (5 bases). The CDR3 covers 15 residues. Germline loops: CDR1 SGHRS, CDR2 YFSETQ. Trimming cost V 2 bases and J 3 bases, with 12 bases left between them. Here the CDR3 DNA reads TGCGCCAGCAGCTTTGGGTCGGGGGACAATCAGCCCCAGCATTTT. It translates to CASSFGSGDNQPQHF.

The chain couples TRBV19 to TRBJ2-7; 9 bases are shared with TRBD1. Germline-derived CDR1 and CDR2 are LNHDA and SQIVND (reference sequence). CDR3 size: 15 residues. V trimming: 2 bases; J trimming: 3 bases; junction bases outside the gene matches: 5. CDR3 sequence (DNA): TGTGCCAGTAGTATATCCGGGACAGGGTTCTACGAGCAGTACTTC. Translation gives CASSISGTGFYEQYF.

The chain carries TRBV27 and TRBJ2-3; TRBD1 matches at 10 bases. Trimming cost V 5 bases and J 2 bases; bases outside gene matches: 4. The CDR3 loop spans 15 amino acids. Germline assignment: CDR1 MNHEY and CDR2 SMNVEV (reference sequence). The CDR3, as DNA: TGTGCCAGCAGTGAAGGACAGGGGGTCACAGATACGCAGTATTTT. Translation: CASSEGQGVTDTQYF.

This clone was seen just once. The chain has TRBV6-5 and TRBJ1-2, with TRBD1 matching 10 bases. Germline V gives CDR1 MNHEY, CDR2 SVGAGI. There are 14 residues in the CDR3. After removal of 5 bases from V and 8 bases from J, the junction contained 8 bases not matched to a gene. In DNA form, the CDR3 reads TGTGCCAGCAGTAACCGGGACAGGGGAGACGGCTACACCTTC. This sequence encodes CASSNRDRGDGYTF.

This rearrangement joins TRBV4-1 to TRBJ2-6; D gene unclear. This CDR3 region has 14 residues. Looked up from germline, CDR1 is MGHRA and CDR2 is YSYEKL. V was cut by 7 bases and J by 0 bases, with 7 bases left in between. CDR3 region: CASTSGSGANVLTF. CDR3 in DNA: TGCGCCAGCACCTCGGGCTCTGGGGCCAACGTCCTGACTTTC.

The chain is built from TRBV2 and TRBJ1-6, with 8 positions matching TRBD1. Per germline, CDR1 SNHLY and CDR2 FYNNEI. The CDR3 runs to 16 residues. V was pared by 5 bases and J by 5 bases, with 8 bases of the junction left unmatched. The CDR3 protein is CASSQSGTGNNSPLHF. The DNA of the CDR3 is TGTGCCAGCAGTCAAAGTGGGACAGGAAATAATTCACCCCTCCACTTT. Using reference TRBV2 and TRBJ1-6 for the parts outside the CDR3, the full variable domain is EPEVTQTPSHQVTQMGQEVILRCVPISNHLYFYWYRQILGQKVEFLVSFYNNEISEKSEIFDDQFSVERPDGSNFTLKIRSTKLEDSAMYFCASSQSGTGNNSPLHFGNGTRLTVT.

The chain uses TRBV7-9 and TRBJ1-2; D is perhaps TRBD1 (6 bases). Trimming pared 3 bases from V and 7 bases from J, leaving 21 bases between. The CDR3 has 16 residues. The germline gives CDR1 SEHNR, CDR2 FQNEAQ (reference sequence). CDR3 in amino acids: CASSLVSGGRAFGYTF. The DNA of the CDR3 is TGTGCCAGCAGCTTGGTGTCGGGGGGCAGAGCTTTTGGCTACACCTTC.

The chain joins TRBV29-1 to TRBJ1-2, with D perhaps matching TRBD1 (6 bases). Trimming removed 4 bases from V and 4 bases from J, with 13 bases in between. There are 13 residues in the CDR3. Germline CDR1 reads SQVTM; CDR2 reads ANQGSEA. CDR3 nucleotide sequence: TGCAGCGTTGGGTTGACAGGCGGCTATGGCTACACCTTC. This encodes CSVGLTGGYGYTF.